This is a list of T cell receptor beta chains from one sample in a study of response to subunit inactivated influenza vaccine. One entry per CDR3 protein results from TCRdb running MiXCR on the RT-PCR reads. The sample shows hundreds of thousands of distinct CDR3 sequences, around 20% of them seen only once. The sequencing used PBMCs from blood, collected roughly 5 days after vaccination. These receptors all stem from a man over 45 who received an inactivated influenza vaccine. Both conserved end residues are part of each CDR3. The D gene is left open where the match is weak. Size is stated for part of the rows, as once, few or many counts, or as a class when the clone is expanded.

d_gene: -
j_gene: TRBJ1-6
v_gene: TRBV12-3/TRBV12-4
abundance: -
CDR3aa: CASTPGLTNSPLHF
CDR3nt: TGTGCCAGCACCCCGGGACTGACTAATTCACCCCTCCACTTT

d_gene: TRBD1
j_gene: TRBJ2-7
v_gene: TRBV7-2
abundance: many
CDR3aa: CASSSSGTGSYEQYF
CDR3nt: TGTGCCAGCAGTTCCTCCGGGACAGGCTCCTACGAGCAGTACTTC

d_gene: TRBD1
j_gene: TRBJ1-4
v_gene: TRBV29-1
abundance: -
CDR3aa: CSVPGQGFEKLFF
CDR3nt: TGCAGCGTGCCGGGACAGGGCTTTGAAAAACTGTTTTTT

d_gene: -
j_gene: TRBJ1-3
v_gene: TRBV12-3/TRBV12-4
abundance: many
CDR3aa: CASSLRRWGNTIYF
CDR3nt: TGTGCCAGCAGTTTACGGAGGTGGGGAAACACCATATATTTT

d_gene: -
j_gene: TRBJ2-5
v_gene: TRBV20-1
abundance: few
CDR3aa: CSAHRAGQETQYF
CDR3nt: TGCAGTGCCCATAGGGCAGGCCAAGAGACCCAGTACTTC

d_gene: TRBD1
j_gene: TRBJ1-1
v_gene: TRBV6-4
abundance: few
CDR3aa: CASREQGALNTEAFF
CDR3nt: TGTGCCAGCAGGGAGCAGGGGGCATTAAACACTGAAGCTTTCTTT

d_gene: -
j_gene: TRBJ2-1
v_gene: TRBV7-9
abundance: few
CDR3aa: CASGGLDNEQFF
CDR3nt: TGTGCCAGCGGCGGATTGGACAATGAGCAGTTCTTC

d_gene: -
j_gene: TRBJ2-1
v_gene: TRBV6-2/TRBV6-3
abundance: -
CDR3aa: CASSYSQGLEQFF
CDR3nt: TGTGCCAGCAGTTACTCGCAGGGGCTTGAGCAGTTCTTC

d_gene: -
j_gene: TRBJ2-7
v_gene: TRBV12-3/TRBV12-4
abundance: many
CDR3aa: CASSLEGSGPYEQYF
CDR3nt: TGTGCCAGCAGTTTAGAGGGGAGCGGACCCTACGAGCAGTACTTC

d_gene: -
j_gene: TRBJ2-7
v_gene: TRBV5-6
abundance: -
CDR3aa: CASSRVTRGGEQYF
CDR3nt: TGTGCCAGCAGCCGCGTTACACGGGGCGGAGAGCAGTACTTC

d_gene: -
j_gene: TRBJ1-1
v_gene: TRBV20-1
abundance: -
CDR3aa: CSARPGQIMNTEAFF
CDR3nt: TGCAGTGCTAGACCGGGACAAATTATGAACACTGAAGCTTTCTTT

d_gene: TRBD2
j_gene: TRBJ2-1
v_gene: TRBV12-3/TRBV12-4
abundance: many
CDR3aa: CASTPREASGRVRFF
CDR3nt: TGTGCCAGCACCCCCCGCGAGGCTAGCGGGAGAGTCAGGTTCTTC

d_gene: -
j_gene: TRBJ1-5
v_gene: TRBV12-3/TRBV12-4
abundance: few
CDR3aa: CASSFGRVRQPQHF
CDR3nt: TGTGCCAGCAGTTTCGGCAGGGTTAGGCAGCCCCAGCATTTT

d_gene: TRBD1
j_gene: TRBJ2-1
v_gene: TRBV5-1
abundance: -
CDR3aa: CASSMGQGNEQFF
CDR3nt: TGCGCCAGCAGCATGGGACAGGGGAATGAGCAGTTCTTC

d_gene: -
j_gene: TRBJ2-1
v_gene: TRBV7-9
abundance: -
CDR3aa: CASSSPGPYNEQFF
CDR3nt: TGTGCCAGCAGCTCACCGGGTCCCTACAATGAGCAGTTCTTC

d_gene: -
j_gene: TRBJ2-5
v_gene: TRBV20-1
abundance: few
CDR3aa: CSAYKGGGQETQYF
CDR3nt: TGCAGTGCTTATAAAGGGGGAGGCCAAGAGACCCAGTACTTC

d_gene: -
j_gene: TRBJ1-2
v_gene: TRBV12-3/TRBV12-4
abundance: many
CDR3aa: CASSLEGGYGYTF
CDR3nt: TGTGCCAGCAGTTTAGAGGGTGGCTATGGCTACACCTTC

d_gene: -
j_gene: TRBJ1-1
v_gene: TRBV4-3
abundance: few
CDR3aa: CASSQGGFGDTEAFF
CDR3nt: TGCGCCAGCAGCCAAGGGGGGTTTGGGGATACTGAAGCTTTCTTT

d_gene: TRBD1
j_gene: TRBJ2-7
v_gene: TRBV9
abundance: few
CDR3aa: CASSVGGTGATYEQYF
CDR3nt: TGTGCCAGCAGCGTAGGAGGGACAGGGGCAACCTACGAGCAGTACTTC

d_gene: -
j_gene: TRBJ2-3
v_gene: TRBV5-1
abundance: -
CDR3aa: CASSLYGDHINDTQYF
CDR3nt: TGCGCCAGCAGCTTATACGGGGACCACATCAACGATACGCAGTATTTT

d_gene: -
j_gene: TRBJ2-7
v_gene: TRBV7-2
abundance: -
CDR3aa: CASSFPRAISYEQYF
CDR3nt: TGTGCCAGCAGCTTCCCGCGGGCTATCTCCTACGAGCAGTACTTC

d_gene: -
j_gene: TRBJ2-1
v_gene: TRBV3-1
abundance: -
CDR3aa: CASSQEPGQGLNEQFF
CDR3nt: TGTGCCAGCAGCCAAGAGCCCGGACAGGGACTAAATGAGCAGTTCTTC

d_gene: TRBD2
j_gene: TRBJ2-7
v_gene: TRBV28
abundance: many
CDR3aa: CASSMSLSGASSYEQYF
CDR3nt: TGTGCCAGCAGTATGTCCCTTAGCGGGGCAAGCTCCTACGAGCAGTACTTC

d_gene: TRBD2
j_gene: TRBJ2-7
v_gene: TRBV6-1
abundance: -
CDR3aa: CASSEDGGSPTYEQYF
CDR3nt: TGTGCCAGCAGTGAAGACGGCGGGAGTCCTACCTACGAGCAGTACTTC

d_gene: -
j_gene: TRBJ2-7
v_gene: TRBV5-1
abundance: few
CDR3aa: CASSLSPGKKGYEQYF
CDR3nt: TGCGCCAGCAGCTTGTCGCCGGGGAAAAAAGGCTACGAGCAGTACTTC

d_gene: -
j_gene: TRBJ2-7
v_gene: TRBV12-5
abundance: once
CDR3aa: CASAIGQPTEQYF
CDR3nt: TGTGCTAGTGCCATCGGACAACCTACAGAGCAGTACTTC

d_gene: TRBD2
j_gene: TRBJ2-5
v_gene: TRBV7-2
abundance: few
CDR3aa: CASSSAGGPQETQYF
CDR3nt: TGTGCCAGCAGCTCTGCGGGGGGGCCTCAAGAGACCCAGTACTTC

d_gene: -
j_gene: TRBJ2-5
v_gene: TRBV11-2
abundance: few
CDR3aa: CASSFIGTQETQYF
CDR3nt: TGTGCCAGCAGCTTCATAGGGACCCAAGAGACCCAGTACTTC

d_gene: -
j_gene: TRBJ2-2
v_gene: TRBV12-3/TRBV12-4
abundance: -
CDR3aa: CASSFGTGHENTGELFF
CDR3nt: TGTGCCAGCAGTTTTGGGACGGGACACGAGAACACCGGGGAGCTGTTTTTT

d_gene: -
j_gene: TRBJ1-1
v_gene: TRBV12-3/TRBV12-4
abundance: few
CDR3aa: CASTLGGQMNTEAFF
CDR3nt: TGTGCCAGCACCTTAGGGGGACAAATGAACACTGAAGCTTTCTTT

d_gene: -
j_gene: TRBJ1-2
v_gene: TRBV7-2
abundance: few
CDR3aa: CASSLRTASNYGYTF
CDR3nt: TGTGCCAGCAGCCTCAGAACGGCTTCTAACTATGGCTACACCTTC

d_gene: TRBD1
j_gene: TRBJ2-5
v_gene: TRBV20-1
abundance: many
CDR3aa: CSAIPGQGAPETQYF
CDR3nt: TGCAGTGCTATACCGGGACAGGGTGCCCCCGAGACCCAGTACTTC

d_gene: TRBD2
j_gene: TRBJ2-7
v_gene: TRBV12-3/TRBV12-4
abundance: -
CDR3aa: CASRTLAGNYEQYF
CDR3nt: TGTGCCAGCAGGACCCTAGCGGGGAACTACGAGCAGTACTTC

d_gene: -
j_gene: TRBJ1-5
v_gene: TRBV6-2/TRBV6-3
abundance: few
CDR3aa: CASSPWLRSNQPQHF
CDR3nt: TGTGCCAGCAGCCCTTGGCTTAGGAGCAATCAGCCCCAGCATTTT

d_gene: -
j_gene: TRBJ2-5
v_gene: TRBV20-1
abundance: many
CDR3aa: CSATGALLETQYF
CDR3nt: TGCAGTGCTACGGGGGCGCTTCTAGAGACCCAGTACTTC

d_gene: -
j_gene: TRBJ2-1
v_gene: TRBV6-4
abundance: few
CDR3aa: CASSTALTSSYNEQFF
CDR3nt: TGTGCCAGCAGCACCGCTTTGACCAGCTCCTACAATGAGCAGTTCTTC

d_gene: TRBD1
j_gene: TRBJ2-1
v_gene: TRBV28
abundance: -
CDR3aa: CASSGGDRGYNEQFF
CDR3nt: TGTGCCAGCAGCGGGGGGGACAGGGGATACAATGAGCAGTTCTTC

d_gene: TRBD2
j_gene: TRBJ2-1
v_gene: TRBV19
abundance: once
CDR3aa: CASKALTSGGLYNEQFF
CDR3nt: TGTGCCAGTAAGGCGCTGACTAGCGGGGGCCTTTACAATGAGCAGTTCTTC

d_gene: TRBD2
j_gene: TRBJ2-5
v_gene: TRBV7-9
abundance: -
CDR3aa: CASSLSGGGVTETQYF
CDR3nt: TGTGCCAGCAGCTTGTCCGGCGGGGGAGTAACGGAGACCCAGTACTTC

d_gene: TRBD1
j_gene: TRBJ1-5
v_gene: TRBV24-1
abundance: few
CDR3aa: CATSDTGGNQPQHF
CDR3nt: TGTGCCACCAGTGATACAGGGGGCAACCAGCCCCAGCATTTT